This TCR beta chain was profiled in a study of blood T cell repertoires in COVID-19. At the level of the study: Spain, Italy and the United States supplied samples that represented acute and convalescent COVID-19. PBMCs, B-cell-depleted T cells, or T cells were the source of the cDNA or gDNA that made up the material.

TCRdb's copy holds only in-frame clones and misses some; the assay was immunoSEQ multiplex PCR. The table shows around 140,000 clones, with 85% to 90% occurring only once. V was clipped by 10 bases and J by 0 bases, with 12 bases between them. Germline CDR1 is ENHRY and CDR2 is SYGVKD. This CDR3 comprises 13 residues. The TCR was taken from a woman between 50 and 59 years old with active or convalescent COVID-19. The genes are TRBV10-3 and TRBJ1-1; D might be TRBD1 (5 bases). The sequenced material came from peripheral blood. CDR3 sequence (DNA): TGTGCCAGCAAGACAGACCTGAACACTGAAGCTTTCTTT. This encodes CASKTDLNTEAFF.